This paragraph covers one T cell receptor beta chain sequence. The antigen remains unidentified. Profiling relied on immunoSEQ multiplex PCR, and the TCRdb table lists in-frame clones only, not all of them. The repertoire holds more than 9,000 clones, with around 89% as singletons. This record comes from a study of chemoradiotherapy in HPV16-positive cancers. About the study: Functional T-cell assays on two HPV16-positive patients' cells defined candidate HPV-specific clones and common TCR motifs.

This CDR3 is built from 16 residues. Germline trimming cut 5 bases from V and 7 bases from J; bases unmatched to any gene: 7. Germline V lookup: CDR1 MRHNA, CDR2 SNTAGT. Study findings and constraints: Functional assays defining HPV-specific T cells used only a couple of HPV16-positive patients. Non-HPV-specific T cells did not expand in tumors during treatment, whereas candidate HPV-specific clones and E7-related motifs did. HPV-responsive T-cell expansion during chemoradiotherapy was linked to improved recurrence-free survival in HPV16-positive patients.

This TCR was sampled from a human donor with HPV-associated anogenital cancer. The chain combines TRBV6-4 with TRBJ2-1, with 14 positions matching TRBD2. The sample was acquired from a patient who underwent chemoradiotherapy. CDR3 coding DNA: TGTGCCAGCAGTCCTGGGACTAGCGGGAGATTAAATGAGCAGTTCTTC. This sequence encodes CASSPGTSGRLNEQFF.